The 14 T cell receptor beta chains reported below all come from one sample, sequenced in a study of T-cell reconstitution after alpha-beta-depleted transplantation in children. As it was prepared, the TCRbeta library received unique molecular identifiers. One entry per CDR3 protein results from TCRdb running MiXCR on the PCR reads. In the table there are 330,000 or so distinct CDR3 sequences, 10% of which are singletons. This specimen was PBMCs, taken before TCRalphabeta/CD19-depleted stem cell transplant. These receptors were taken from a boy under two years old with acute myeloid leukemia, due to receive a stem cell transplant.

This clonotype was seen many times. V gene TRBV27 combines with J gene TRBJ1-2; no reliable D call. Germline CDR1 and CDR2: MNHEY and SMNVEV (reference sequence). The CDR3 is made up of 15 amino acids. Between the trimmed V and J ends, which lost 0 bases and 0 bases, there was a span of 8 bases. The DNA of the CDR3 is TGTGCCAGCAGTTTATCCGGGGTGGCTAACTATGGCTACACCTTC. Translating it yields CASSLSGVANYGYTF.

This clonotype was detected ten times or more. The chain has TRBV6-2 or TRBV6-3 and TRBJ2-1; the D gene is possibly TRBD1 (6 bases). Germline CDR1 is MNHEY and CDR2 is SVGEGT. The CDR3 loop spans 16 amino acids. Trimming shortened V by 0 bases and J by 7 bases, and 16 bases separated the two germline ends. The chain's CDR3 is CASSYSISRGGNEQFF. As DNA, the CDR3 is TGTGCCAGCAGTTACTCGATCTCCAGGGGTGGGAATGAGCAGTTCTTC.

This clonotype was detected many times. A much larger clone is a single base away; this may be a read error. The rearrangement uses TRBV3-1 and TRBJ2-7; the D gene is possibly TRBD1 (6 bases). CDR1 LGHDT and CDR2 YNNKEL come from the germline V gene (reference sequence). This CDR3 region has 12 residues. V lost 5 bases and J lost 3, with 8 bases in between. CDR3 in amino acids: CASSIQGYEQYF. The CDR3 bases are TGTGCCAGCAGCATACAGGGCTACGAGCAGTACTTC.

The sample holds many counts of this clonotype. The chain recombines TRBV12-3 or TRBV12-4 with TRBJ1-2, with D maybe TRBD1 (5 bases). The CDR3 is made up of 14 amino acids. V was clipped by 5 bases and J by 0 bases, with 10 bases between them. The DNA for the CDR3 is TGTGCCAGCAGTCTGCAGGGTCCTAACTATGGCTACACCTTC. Its protein product is CASSLQGPNYGYTF.

There are many counts of this clonotype. The chain recombines TRBV7-9 with TRBJ1-4, with TRBD1 matching 7 bases. The CDR3 consists of 15 residues. V lost 7 bases, J lost 4 bases, and 9 bases stayed unmatched. Germline values: CDR1 SEHNR, CDR2 FQNEAQ (reference sequence). The CDR3 DNA reads as TGTGCCAGCACCCCCATCGGGACAGTTAATGAAAAACTGTTTTTT. Its protein product is CASTPIGTVNEKLFF.

This clonotype was recorded many times. The chain is built from TRBV5-1 and TRBJ2-3; D remains unclear. V was pared by 0 bases and J by 2 bases, with 7 bases between. This CDR3 comprises 14 residues. The V gene's germline CDR1 is SGHRS and CDR2 YFSETQ. The CDR3 region has the DNA TGCGCCAGCAGCTTGGGTAGGTCCACAGATACGCAGTATTTT. It is translated as CASSLGRSTDTQYF. The full variable domain, its missing parts supplied by reference TRBV5-1 and TRBJ2-3, is KAGVTQTPRYLIKTRGQQVTLSCSPISGHRSVSWYQQTPGQGLQFLFEYFSETQRNKGNFPGRFSGRQFSNSRSEMNVSTLELGDSALYLCASSLGRSTDTQYFGPGTRLTVL.

This clonotype was seen repeatedly, ten times or more. The chain is built from TRBV29-1 and TRBJ2-4; D may match TRBD1 or TRBD2 (5 bases each). V lost 6 bases to trimming and J lost 9 bases, with 15 bases between them. Per the germline V gene, CDR1 is SQVTM and CDR2 is ANQGSEA. This CDR3 contains 12 residues. The CDR3 reads CSVVKTEGIQYF. Here the CDR3 DNA reads TGCAGCGTCGTAAAGACAGAGGGCATTCAGTACTTC.

This clonotype was seen only a few times. The gene calls are TRBV20-1 and TRBJ1-2; possibly TRBD1 for D (5 bases). CDR1 DFQATT and CDR2 SNEGSKA come from the germline V gene (reference sequence). Trimming stripped 5 bases from V and 8 bases from J, with 18 bases between. This CDR3 is built from 13 residues. CDR3 DNA: TGCAGTGCTTCCCGAATGGGGCCCTACGGCTACACCTTC. It is translated as CSASRMGPYGYTF.

This clonotype appeared many times. This rearrangement joins TRBV6-5 to TRBJ1-2, with 8 positions matching TRBD1. The germline gives CDR1 MNHEY, CDR2 SVGAGI. CDR3 length: 14 amino acids. V lost 2 bases and J lost 6; bases outside the gene matches: 5. The CDR3 nucleotides read TGTGCCAGCAGTTACACCCGGACAGGGAATGGCTACACCTTC. This translates into CASSYTRTGNGYTF.

The sample holds many counts of this clonotype. J is TRBJ2-2 and V is TRBV10-3; TRBD2 is a possible D gene (6 bases). Germline CDR1 is ENHRY and CDR2 is SYGVKD. Trimming removed 1 base from V and 6 bases from J, with 12 bases in between. This CDR3 region has 15 residues. CDR3 DNA sequence: TGTGCCATCAGTGAGTTGCGGGATCTCGCCGGGGAGCTGTTTTTT. It codes for CAISELRDLAGELFF.

The sample holds many counts of this clonotype. V usage is TRBV12-3 or TRBV12-4 and J usage is TRBJ1-1; no definite D call. This CDR3 region has 14 residues. V dropped 2 bases and J dropped 0 bases, with 7 bases sitting between them. Here the CDR3 reads CASSLWGLNTEAFF. CDR3 sequence (DNA): TGTGCCAGCAGTTTATGGGGTCTGAACACTGAAGCTTTCTTT.

Ten or more counts support this clonotype. The chain joins TRBV6-5 to TRBJ1-1; D gene ambiguous. CDR3 length equals 14 residues. Germline CDR1 is MNHEY and CDR2 is SVGAGI. Trimming took 0 bases from V and 5 from J, leaving 10 bases between them. CDR3 coding DNA: TGTGCCAGCAGTTACTCGATAGGGTCGACTGAAGCTTTCTTT. Translation: CASSYSIGSTEAFF.

Many counts were recorded for this clonotype. The rearrangement links TRBV24-1 to TRBJ2-1; D not certain. CDR3 size: 11 residues. Germline V lookup: CDR1 KGHDR, CDR2 SFDVKD. V was trimmed by 8 bases and J by 7 bases, leaving 8 bases between them. The CDR3 region has the DNA TGTGCCACCACGGACGGGAATGAGCAGTTCTTC. Encoded protein: CATTDGNEQFF.

This clonotype was detected many times. The J gene is TRBJ2-2, the V gene TRBV20-1; D is unclear. The CDR3 contains 14 residues. CDR1 DFQATT and CDR2 SNEGSKA come from the germline V gene (reference sequence). The germline V and J ends were trimmed by 2 bases and 4 bases, with 11 bases remaining between them. Written as DNA, the CDR3 is TGCAGTGCTAGAAGAGGACCAATCACCGGGGAGCTGTTTTTT. Residues: CSARRGPITGELFF.